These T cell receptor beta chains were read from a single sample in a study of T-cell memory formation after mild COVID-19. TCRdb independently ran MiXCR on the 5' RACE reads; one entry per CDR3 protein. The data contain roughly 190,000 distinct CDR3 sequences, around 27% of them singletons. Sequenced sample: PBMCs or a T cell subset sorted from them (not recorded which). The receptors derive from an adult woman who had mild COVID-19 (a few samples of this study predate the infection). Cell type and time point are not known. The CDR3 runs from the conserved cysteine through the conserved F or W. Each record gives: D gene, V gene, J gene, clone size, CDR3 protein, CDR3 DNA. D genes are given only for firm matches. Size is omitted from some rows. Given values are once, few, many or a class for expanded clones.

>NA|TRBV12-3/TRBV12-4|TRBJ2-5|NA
CASSLGTTEETQYF
TGTGCCAGCAGTTTGGGGACAACCGAAGAGACCCAGTACTTC
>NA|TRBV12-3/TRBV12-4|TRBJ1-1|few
CASSSDWDGEAFF
TGTGCCAGCAGTTCGGATTGGGACGGTGAAGCTTTCTTT
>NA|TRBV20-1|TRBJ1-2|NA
CSAPPGGDYGYTF
TGCAGTGCTCCCCCGGGGGGGGACTATGGCTACACCTTC
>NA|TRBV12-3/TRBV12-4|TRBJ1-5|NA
CASRFVGSSNQPQHF
TGTGCCAGCAGATTCGTCGGTTCCAGCAATCAGCCCCAGCATTTT
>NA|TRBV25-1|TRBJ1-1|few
CASGPQGDMNTEAFF
TGTGCCAGCGGCCCTCAGGGCGACATGAACACTGAAGCTTTCTTT
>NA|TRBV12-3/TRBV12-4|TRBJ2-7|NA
CASRTTSAPSTEQYF
TGTGCCAGCAGAACCACTAGTGCTCCCTCCACCGAGCAGTACTTC
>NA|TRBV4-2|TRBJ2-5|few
CASSPGSPETQYF
TGTGCCAGCAGCCCAGGGTCTCCGGAGACCCAGTACTTC
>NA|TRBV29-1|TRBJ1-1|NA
CSVGGETEAFF
TGCAGCGTGGGGGGAGAGACTGAAGCTTTCTTT
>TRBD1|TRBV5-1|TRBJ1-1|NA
CASSGTGGATFF
TGCGCCAGCAGCGGAACAGGGGGCGCGACTTTCTTT
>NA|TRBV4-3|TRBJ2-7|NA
CASSQNSDPTYEQYF
TGCGCCAGCAGCCAGAATAGCGACCCTACCTACGAGCAGTACTTC
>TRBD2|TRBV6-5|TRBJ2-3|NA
CASSSAIAGGADTQYF
TGTGCCAGCAGTTCCGCGATAGCGGGAGGGGCAGATACGCAGTATTTT
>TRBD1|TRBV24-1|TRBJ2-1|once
CATIDSRTGIIHEQFF
TGTGCCACCATTGATTCCCGGACAGGGATTATCCATGAGCAGTTCTTC
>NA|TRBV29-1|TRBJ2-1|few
CSVEEGGEQFF
TGCAGCGTTGAGGAGGGCGGTGAGCAGTTCTTC
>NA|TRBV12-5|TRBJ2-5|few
CASGSSAQETQYF
TGTGCTAGTGGTTCTAGCGCCCAAGAGACCCAGTACTTC
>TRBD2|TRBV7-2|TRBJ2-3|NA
CASSLRLAGPTDTQYF
TGTGCCAGCAGCTTAAGACTAGCGGGACCCACAGATACGCAGTATTTT
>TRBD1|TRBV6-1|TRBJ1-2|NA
CASSERVRGMDGYTF
TGTGCCAGCAGTGAAAGAGTCAGGGGGATGGATGGCTACACCTTC
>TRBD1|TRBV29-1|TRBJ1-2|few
CSVETGDYGYTF
TGCAGCGTTGAAACAGGGGACTATGGCTACACCTTC
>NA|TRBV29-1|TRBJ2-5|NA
CSVEGGSGETQYF
TGCAGCGTTGAAGGAGGCTCGGGGGAGACCCAGTACTTC
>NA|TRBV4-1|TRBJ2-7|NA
CASRRDKDGSSYEQYF
TGCGCCAGCAGACGAGACAAGGACGGGAGCTCCTACGAGCAGTACTTC
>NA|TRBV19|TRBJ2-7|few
CASSQDGSYEQYF
TGTGCCAGTAGCCAGGACGGCTCCTACGAGCAGTACTTC
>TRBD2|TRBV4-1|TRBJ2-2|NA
CASSLRTSGGASGELFF
TGCGCCAGCAGCCTACGAACTAGCGGGGGGGCGTCCGGGGAGCTGTTTTTT
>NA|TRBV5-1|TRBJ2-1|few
CASSLENWGSWGQFF
TGCGCCAGCAGCTTGGAGAACTGGGGATCTTGGGGGCAGTTCTTC
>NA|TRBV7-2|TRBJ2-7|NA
CASSSEIMPYEQYF
TGTGCCAGCAGCTCGGAGATTATGCCCTACGAGCAGTACTTC
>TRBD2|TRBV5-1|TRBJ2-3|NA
CASSFGTSGSRLDTQYF
TGCGCCAGCAGCTTTGGGACTAGCGGGAGTCGGCTGGATACGCAGTATTTT
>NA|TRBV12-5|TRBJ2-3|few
CASGSVDTQYF
TGTGCTAGTGGGTCGGTAGATACGCAGTATTTT
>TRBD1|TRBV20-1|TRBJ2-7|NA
CSAYTGDRPYEQYF
TGCAGTGCTTATACAGGGGACCGCCCCTACGAGCAGTACTTC
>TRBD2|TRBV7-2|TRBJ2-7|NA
CASSLDRQLAASSYEQYF
TGTGCCAGCAGCTTAGACCGCCAACTAGCGGCCAGCTCCTACGAGCAGTACTTC
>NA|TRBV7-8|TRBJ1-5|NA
CASSFAGGNQPQHF
TGTGCCAGCAGCTTTGCGGGGGGCAATCAGCCCCAGCATTTT
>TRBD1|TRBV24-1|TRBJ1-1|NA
CATSDATGAPNTEAFF
TGTGCCACCAGTGATGCGACAGGGGCTCCGAACACTGAAGCTTTCTTT
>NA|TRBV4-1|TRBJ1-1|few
CASSQDYSAGLNTEAFF
TGCGCCAGCAGCCAAGATTACTCGGCTGGGCTGAACACTGAAGCTTTCTTT
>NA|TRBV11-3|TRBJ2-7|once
CASSLRGDSYEQYF
TGTGCCAGCAGCTTGCGAGGGGACTCCTACGAGCAGTACTTC
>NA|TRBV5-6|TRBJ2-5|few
CASSLSGTEETQYF
TGTGCCAGCAGCTTGTCCGGGACGGAAGAGACCCAGTACTTC
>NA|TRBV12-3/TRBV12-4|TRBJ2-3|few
CASRGDGVTDTQYF
TGTGCCAGCAGGGGGGATGGAGTCACAGATACGCAGTATTTT